This is a list of T cell receptor beta chains from one sample in a study of blood T cell repertoires in COVID-19. Using immunoSEQ multiplex PCR, the repertoire was profiled, and TCRdb retains in-frame clones only, with some absent. The top ten clones hold less than 2% of a sample with fewer than 600,000 clones, around 87% of them seen once. Input material: PBMCs or T cells enriched from blood (not recorded which). These receptors were taken from a woman aged 40 to 50 who had recovered from COVID-19. CDR3s include the opening cysteine and the closing phenylalanine or tryptophan. A D gene is named only where the DNA matches it firmly. Only part of the rows carry a size: once, few, many, or a class if the clone is expanded.

d_gene: -; v_gene: TRBV19; j_gene: TRBJ1-1; abundance: -; CDR3nt: TGTGCCAGTAGTATAATGGGCTTGAACACTGAAGCTTTCTTT; CDR3aa: CASSIMGLNTEAFF
d_gene: -; v_gene: TRBV5-6; j_gene: TRBJ2-4; abundance: -; CDR3nt: TGTGCCAGCAGCTTCCGGACTCTAGCCAAAAACATTCAGTACTTC; CDR3aa: CASSFRTLAKNIQYF
d_gene: TRBD1; v_gene: TRBV6-6; j_gene: TRBJ1-1; abundance: -; CDR3nt: TGTGCCAGCAGATACAGGGGGCAAGGCACTGAAGCTTTCTTT; CDR3aa: CASRYRGQGTEAFF
d_gene: -; v_gene: TRBV24-1; j_gene: TRBJ1-2; abundance: -; CDR3nt: TGTGCCACCAGTGGGGGGGGCATTAACTATGGCTACACCTTC; CDR3aa: CATSGGGINYGYTF
d_gene: -; v_gene: TRBV4-1; j_gene: TRBJ1-5; abundance: -; CDR3nt: TGCGCCAGCAGCCAAGTTTCGGGTCAGCCCCAGCATTTT; CDR3aa: CASSQVSGQPQHF
d_gene: TRBD2; v_gene: TRBV5-4; j_gene: TRBJ2-1; abundance: -; CDR3nt: TGTGCCAGCAGCTTGGCGGGGATAGCGGGAACCCATGAGCAGTTCTTC; CDR3aa: CASSLAGIAGTHEQFF
d_gene: TRBD2; v_gene: TRBV3-1/TRBV3-2; j_gene: TRBJ2-2; abundance: -; CDR3nt: TGTGCCAGCAGCCAAGGCGAAACTAGCGGGAGGATTACCGGGGAGCTGTTTTTT; CDR3aa: CASSQGETSGRITGELFF
d_gene: -; v_gene: TRBV29-1; j_gene: TRBJ2-4; abundance: -; CDR3nt: TGCAGCGTTGCGGGTATAGCCAAAAACATTCAGTACTTC; CDR3aa: CSVAGIAKNIQYF
d_gene: TRBD2; v_gene: TRBV2; j_gene: TRBJ2-1; abundance: -; CDR3nt: TGTGCCAGCAGTGGACTTGGTGTAGCGGGAGTTGCGTACAATGAGCAGTTCTTC; CDR3aa: CASSGLGVAGVAYNEQFF
d_gene: TRBD1; v_gene: TRBV27; j_gene: TRBJ1-6; abundance: -; CDR3nt: TGTGCCAGCAGTTTAGGACAGGGCTATAATTCACCCCTCCACTTT; CDR3aa: CASSLGQGYNSPLHF
d_gene: -; v_gene: TRBV10-3; j_gene: TRBJ1-3; abundance: -; CDR3nt: TGTGCCATCGGGACAACTGGAAACACCATATATTTT; CDR3aa: CAIGTTGNTIYF
d_gene: TRBD1; v_gene: TRBV5-1; j_gene: TRBJ2-3; abundance: -; CDR3nt: TGCGCCAGCAGCCAGGACAGGGAACCAGATACGCAGTATTTT; CDR3aa: CASSQDREPDTQYF
d_gene: -; v_gene: TRBV5-5; j_gene: TRBJ2-7; abundance: -; CDR3nt: TGTGCCAGCAGCTTGGACTACGGGACATACGAACCAGGCTTC; CDR3aa: CASSLDYGTYEPGF
d_gene: -; v_gene: TRBV9; j_gene: TRBJ2-2; abundance: -; CDR3nt: TGTGCCAGCAGCGCGCCCAGGTCCCAGACCGGGGAGCTGTTTTTT; CDR3aa: CASSAPRSQTGELFF
d_gene: -; v_gene: TRBV12-5; j_gene: TRBJ2-1; abundance: -; CDR3nt: TGTGCTAGTGGTATATTTGCTCCCCGCGACAGCAATGAGCAGTTCTTC; CDR3aa: CASGIFAPRDSNEQFF
d_gene: -; v_gene: TRBV14; j_gene: TRBJ2-1; abundance: once; CDR3nt: TGTGCCAGCAGCCAAGTGTCCCTACCACCTTACAATGAGCAGTTCTTC; CDR3aa: CASSQVSLPPYNEQFF
d_gene: TRBD2; v_gene: TRBV6-6; j_gene: TRBJ2-7; abundance: -; CDR3nt: TGTGCCAGCAGGCGACTAGCGGGAGACCACGAGCAGTACTTC; CDR3aa: CASRRLAGDHEQYF
d_gene: TRBD2; v_gene: TRBV10-3; j_gene: TRBJ2-2; abundance: -; CDR3nt: TGTGCCATCAGTGCCCCGACTAGCGGGAACACCGGGGAGCTGTTTTTT; CDR3aa: CAISAPTSGNTGELFF
d_gene: -; v_gene: TRBV12-3/TRBV12-4; j_gene: TRBJ1-2; abundance: -; CDR3nt: TGTGCCAGCAGTTTAAGCGGGGAATATGGCTACACCTTC; CDR3aa: CASSLSGEYGYTF
d_gene: -; v_gene: TRBV7-9; j_gene: TRBJ2-1; abundance: -; CDR3nt: TGTGCCAGCAGCTTTCTAGTCAATGAGCAGTTCTTC; CDR3aa: CASSFLVNEQFF
d_gene: -; v_gene: TRBV15; j_gene: TRBJ1-2; abundance: -; CDR3nt: TGTGCCACCAGCAGAGCTGGGGGCGAAAGGTATGGCTACACCTTC; CDR3aa: CATSRAGGERYGYTF
d_gene: -; v_gene: TRBV25-1; j_gene: TRBJ1-5; abundance: -; CDR3nt: TGTGCCAGCAGTGCGCAGGGTGGTAGCAATCAGCCCCAGCATTTT; CDR3aa: CASSAQGGSNQPQHF
d_gene: -; v_gene: TRBV6-6; j_gene: TRBJ1-1; abundance: -; CDR3nt: TGTGCCAGCAGCCATACAGGAATCACTGAAGCTTTCTTT; CDR3aa: CASSHTGITEAFF
d_gene: TRBD1; v_gene: TRBV7-2; j_gene: TRBJ1-1; abundance: -; CDR3nt: TGTGCCAGCAGCTTTTCCGGACAGGATTCCGCAGCTTTCTTT; CDR3aa: CASSFSGQDSAAFF
d_gene: -; v_gene: TRBV11-2; j_gene: TRBJ1-3; abundance: -; CDR3nt: TGTGCCAGCAGCTCCTGGGGGGGGACCAAGGGAGGAAACACCATATATTTT; CDR3aa: CASSSWGGTKGGNTIYF
d_gene: -; v_gene: TRBV7-9; j_gene: TRBJ1-2; abundance: once; CDR3nt: TGTGCCAGCAGCCCAAGGACAGTAAGCTATGGCTACACCTTC; CDR3aa: CASSPRTVSYGYTF
d_gene: -; v_gene: TRBV10-2; j_gene: TRBJ2-1; abundance: -; CDR3nt: TGCGCCAGCAGGGTAAACGTAGACGGGATGGCAGACAATGAGCAGTTCTTC; CDR3aa: CASRVNVDGMADNEQFF
d_gene: -; v_gene: TRBV7-9; j_gene: TRBJ1-1; abundance: -; CDR3nt: TGTGCCAGCAGCTTAAGCGCTGAAGCTTTCTTT; CDR3aa: CASSLSAEAFF
d_gene: -; v_gene: TRBV20-1; j_gene: TRBJ2-7; abundance: -; CDR3nt: TGCAGTGCTAGTGGGGGGAGGAAGGTGGACGAGCAGTACTTC; CDR3aa: CSASGGRKVDEQYF
d_gene: TRBD1; v_gene: TRBV11-3; j_gene: TRBJ2-5; abundance: -; CDR3nt: TGTGCCAGCAGCTCAGGGGGCGGTGAGACCCAGTACTTC; CDR3aa: CASSSGGGETQYF
d_gene: TRBD2; v_gene: TRBV7-9; j_gene: TRBJ2-2; abundance: -; CDR3nt: TGTGCCAGCAGCTCCAAAACTAGCGGTCTATTTCCCGGGGAGCTGTTTTTT; CDR3aa: CASSSKTSGLFPGELFF
d_gene: TRBD1; v_gene: TRBV2; j_gene: TRBJ1-2; abundance: -; CDR3nt: TGTGCCAGCAGTCCCCGAGGGACAGGGACTTATGGCTACACCTTC; CDR3aa: CASSPRGTGTYGYTF
d_gene: -; v_gene: TRBV24-1; j_gene: TRBJ2-7; abundance: -; CDR3nt: TGTGCCACCAGTGATCGGACAACCTACGAGCAGTACTTC; CDR3aa: CATSDRTTYEQYF
d_gene: TRBD1; v_gene: TRBV7-8; j_gene: TRBJ1-5; abundance: -; CDR3nt: TGTGCCAGCAGCCTCGCCCCGGGACAGCGGTCCGATCAGCCCCAGCATTTT; CDR3aa: CASSLAPGQRSDQPQHF
d_gene: -; v_gene: TRBV7-8; j_gene: TRBJ2-2; abundance: -; CDR3nt: TGTGCCAGCAGCCCCCGATCTGGGCGCCAGAGGGGGTTCCGGGAGCTGTTTTTT; CDR3aa: CASSPRSGRQRGFRELFF
d_gene: TRBD2; v_gene: TRBV10-3; j_gene: TRBJ2-7; abundance: -; CDR3nt: TGTGCCATCAGTTCCCGCGAGACTAGGAACTCCGCGGGAGGGCCTGGGGCGTACGAGCAGTACTTC; CDR3aa: CAISSRETRNSAGGPGAYEQYF
d_gene: TRBD1; v_gene: TRBV27; j_gene: TRBJ1-2; abundance: -; CDR3nt: TGTGCCAGCAGTTCCCTGGACAGGGTCCTTTATAACTATGGCTACACCTTC; CDR3aa: CASSSLDRVLYNYGYTF
d_gene: TRBD2; v_gene: TRBV23-1; j_gene: TRBJ2-2; abundance: -; CDR3nt: TGCGCCAGCAGTCAAACCCTACCAAACCGAACTAGCGGGAGCCCCCCGAACACCGGGGAGCTGTTTTTT; CDR3aa: CASSQTLPNRTSGSPPNTGELFF
d_gene: TRBD1; v_gene: TRBV7-2; j_gene: TRBJ1-1; abundance: -; CDR3nt: TGTGCCAGCAGCCTAGGACAGGGGGCATACACTGAAGCTTTCTTT; CDR3aa: CASSLGQGAYTEAFF
d_gene: -; v_gene: TRBV6-5; j_gene: TRBJ1-2; abundance: -; CDR3nt: TGTGCCAGCAGTTACTACGGCGGGGGTAACTATGGCTACACCTTC; CDR3aa: CASSYYGGGNYGYTF
d_gene: -; v_gene: TRBV5-4; j_gene: TRBJ2-1; abundance: -; CDR3nt: TGTGCCAGCAATCCAGGGGCCTCCTACAATGAGCAGTTCTTC; CDR3aa: CASNPGASYNEQFF
d_gene: -; v_gene: TRBV19; j_gene: TRBJ2-1; abundance: -; CDR3nt: TGTGCCAGTAGTGGACTATTGGACCGCGGGTACAATGAGCAGTTCTTC; CDR3aa: CASSGLLDRGYNEQFF
d_gene: TRBD1; v_gene: TRBV3-1/TRBV3-2; j_gene: TRBJ1-2; abundance: -; CDR3nt: TGTGCCAGCAGCCAAGAAGGGGCAGGGGGCGCCCGGGGCTACACCTTC; CDR3aa: CASSQEGAGGARGYTF
d_gene: TRBD1; v_gene: TRBV12-3/TRBV12-4; j_gene: TRBJ2-7; abundance: -; CDR3nt: TGTGCCAGCAGGGGACAGTCCTACGAGCAGTACTTC; CDR3aa: CASRGQSYEQYF
d_gene: -; v_gene: TRBV5-4; j_gene: TRBJ1-1; abundance: -; CDR3nt: TGTGCCAGCAGCGCTGGACCCGGGGAAGTGGATTTCTTT; CDR3aa: CASSAGPGEVDFF
d_gene: TRBD1; v_gene: TRBV29-1; j_gene: TRBJ1-1; abundance: -; CDR3nt: TGCAGCGTTCTGGGACAGGGAAACACTGAAGCTTTCTTT; CDR3aa: CSVLGQGNTEAFF
d_gene: -; v_gene: TRBV10-3; j_gene: TRBJ1-3; abundance: -; CDR3nt: TGTGCCATCAGTCCCCAGGTGGGGGCGCGGGGAAACACCATATATTTT; CDR3aa: CAISPQVGARGNTIYF
d_gene: -; v_gene: TRBV7-2; j_gene: TRBJ1-1; abundance: -; CDR3nt: TGTGCCAGCAGCTTGGGCTCGAGGGTCACTGAAGCTTTCTTT; CDR3aa: CASSLGSRVTEAFF
d_gene: TRBD1; v_gene: TRBV18; j_gene: TRBJ1-2; abundance: -; CDR3nt: TGTGCCAGCGCCTCTACCCCCGGGACAGAGCCTAACTATGGCTACACCTTC; CDR3aa: CASASTPGTEPNYGYTF
d_gene: -; v_gene: TRBV7-2; j_gene: TRBJ2-1; abundance: -; CDR3nt: TGTGCCAGCAGCCCGACTCCCGCCTACAATGAGCAGTTCTTC; CDR3aa: CASSPTPAYNEQFF
d_gene: TRBD1; v_gene: TRBV14; j_gene: TRBJ2-7; abundance: once; CDR3nt: TGTGCCAGCAGCCAAGGTGGTTGGACAGGGCCTCGCGAGCAGTACTTC; CDR3aa: CASSQGGWTGPREQYF
d_gene: TRBD1; v_gene: TRBV13; j_gene: TRBJ2-5; abundance: -; CDR3nt: TGTGCCAGCAGCCCCGGTTTCAGGGGGTTAGAGACCCAGTACTTC; CDR3aa: CASSPGFRGLETQYF
d_gene: -; v_gene: TRBV7-8; j_gene: TRBJ1-3; abundance: -; CDR3nt: TGTGCCAGCAGCATAGGGGGACTGAGCTCTGGAAACACCATATATTTT; CDR3aa: CASSIGGLSSGNTIYF